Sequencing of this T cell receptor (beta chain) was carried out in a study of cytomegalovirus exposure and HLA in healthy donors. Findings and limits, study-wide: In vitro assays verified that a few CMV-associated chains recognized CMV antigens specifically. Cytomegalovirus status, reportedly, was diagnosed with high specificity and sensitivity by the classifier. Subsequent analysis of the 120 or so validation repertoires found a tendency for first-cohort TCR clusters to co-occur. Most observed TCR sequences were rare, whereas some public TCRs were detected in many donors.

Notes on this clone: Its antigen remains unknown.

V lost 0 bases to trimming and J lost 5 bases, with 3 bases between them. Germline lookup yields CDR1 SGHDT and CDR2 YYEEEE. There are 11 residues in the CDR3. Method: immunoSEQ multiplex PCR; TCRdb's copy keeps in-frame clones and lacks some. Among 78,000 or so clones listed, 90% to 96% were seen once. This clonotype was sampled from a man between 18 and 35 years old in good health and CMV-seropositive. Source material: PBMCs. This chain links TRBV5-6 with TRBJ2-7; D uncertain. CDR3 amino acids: CASSLVNEQYF. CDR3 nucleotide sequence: TGTGCCAGCAGCTTGGTAAACGAGCAGTACTTC.